One sample yielded the 7 T cell receptor beta chains listed below, sequenced in a study of beta chain features in type 1 diabetes listed by TCRdb under 2018. What the study reported, not specific to this receptor: Type 1 diabetes patients showed a moderate but significant shortening of TCRB CDR3 length in all four CD4+ subsets.

Library method: the immunoSEQ multiplex PCR assay. The entire amount of isolated RNA was reverse transcribed using the High Capacity cDNA Reverse Transcription Kit, so the sequenced TCRB transcripts were expressed ones. Here the immuneACCESS table is served through TCRdb, limited to in-frame sequences with V and J called. Missing clones are a known gap in these copies; in checked studies unresolved V genes cover under half, and the rest lacks a known reason. The sample table holds about 360,000 clones, of which roughly 12% were seen once. Jointly, the top ten make up over 0.008% of the sample. No antigens are known for them. Specimen: naive CD4+ T cells from blood. This specimen's cell subset or site label, per the study, means: true naive CD4+ T cells. These receptors all come from a woman younger than 30 with type 1 diabetes.

This chain uses TRBV19 with TRBJ2-2, with 8 bases that match TRBD1. Germline CDR1 is LNHDA and CDR2 is SQIVND (reference sequence). The V gene end was trimmed by 0 bases and the J gene end by 3 bases; junction bases not matched to a gene: 6. The CDR3 spans 17 residues. The CDR3 region has the DNA TGTGCCAGTAGTATAGAGAAGACAGGGGTCTACACCGGGGAGCTGTTTTTT. Residues: CASSIEKTGVYTGELFF.

The table lists this clone with a few counts. This chain uses TRBV18 with TRBJ1-1; tentatively, D is TRBD1 (6 bases). V lost 3 bases to trimming and J lost 2 bases, with 10 bases between them. Germline loops: CDR1 KGHSH, CDR2 LQKENI. CDR3 size: 14 residues. The CDR3 DNA reads as TGTGCCAGCTCACCGCAGGACAGTAACACTGAAGCTTTCTTT. This translates into CASSPQDSNTEAFF.

V usage is TRBV2 and J usage is TRBJ1-1; D is undetermined. This CDR3 has 11 amino acids. The ends were cut back, 4 bases at V and 7 bases at J, with 7 bases in the middle. Germline lookup yields CDR1 SNHLY and CDR2 FYNNEI. The CDR3 nucleotides read TGTGCCAGCAGTGTGCGGAGTGAAGCTTTCTTT. Translating it yields CASSVRSEAFF.

The DNA for the CDR3 is TGTGCCAGCAGCGAGGGGGCCCTGCGGGAGACCCAGTACTTC. Protein sequence: CASSEGALRETQYF. The J gene is TRBJ2-5, the V gene TRBV9; 7 bases align to TRBD1. CDR3 length: 14 amino acids. The J segment lost 5 bases and the V segment lost 3 bases, leaving 7 bases of the junction unmatched. The germline CDR1 and CDR2 sequences are SGDLS and YYNGEE.

The J gene is TRBJ1-4, the V gene TRBV19, with D possibly TRBD1 on 5 matching bases. Deletions cut 5 bases from V and 0 bases from J, with 16 bases between. This CDR3 has 17 amino acids. From germline, CDR1 is LNHDA and CDR2 SQIVND (reference sequence). For the CDR3, the DNA is TGTGCCAGTAGTCCCCATCGACAGTCTTCAACTAATGAAAAACTGTTTTTT. Its translation: CASSPHRQSSTNEKLFF. Complete variable domain (other parts from reference TRBV19 and TRBJ1-4): DGGITQSPKYLFRKEGQNVTLSCEQNLNHDAMYWYRQDPGQGLRLIYYSQIVNDFQKGDIAEGYSVSREKKESFPLTVTSAQKNPTAFYLCASSPHRQSSTNEKLFFGSGTQLSVL.

The chain joins TRBV19 to TRBJ2-7; a possible D gene is TRBD2 (5 bases). In germline, CDR1 is LNHDA, CDR2 SQIVND (reference sequence). The CDR3 runs 14 residues. V lost 4 bases to trimming and J lost 1 base, with 11 bases between them. CDR3 in DNA: TGTGCCAGTAGTAACCGAGGGTTTTCCTACGAGCAGTACTTC. Protein product: CASSNRGFSYEQYF.

Only a few counts were recorded for this clone. V usage is TRBV29-1 and J usage is TRBJ1-2; the match to TRBD1 covers 8 bases. The CDR3 covers 13 residues. The V gene's germline CDR1 is SQVTM and CDR2 ANQGSEA. The V gene end was trimmed by 7 bases and the J gene end by 4 bases; junction bases not matched to a gene: 8. CDR3 coding DNA: TGCAGCGGTGGACAGGGCGAGGGCTATGGCTACACCTTC. Translating it yields CSGGQGEGYGYTF.